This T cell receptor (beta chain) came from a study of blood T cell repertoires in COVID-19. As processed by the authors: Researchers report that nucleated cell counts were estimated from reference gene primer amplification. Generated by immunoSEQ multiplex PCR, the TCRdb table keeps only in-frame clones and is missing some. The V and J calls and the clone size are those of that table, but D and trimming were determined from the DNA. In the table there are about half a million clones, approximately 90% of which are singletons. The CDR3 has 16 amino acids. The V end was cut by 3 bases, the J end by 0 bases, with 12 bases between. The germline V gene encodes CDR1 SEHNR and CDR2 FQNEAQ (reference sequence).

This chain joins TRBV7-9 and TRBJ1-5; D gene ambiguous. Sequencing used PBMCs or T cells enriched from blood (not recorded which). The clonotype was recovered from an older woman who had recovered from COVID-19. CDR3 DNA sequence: TGTGCCAGCAGCTTGAAAGAAACTTATAGCAATCAGCCCCAGCATTTT. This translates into CASSLKETYSNQPQHF.